This TCR beta chain derives from a study of blood T cell repertoires in COVID-19 (TCRdb year 2020). Context from the whole study: Samples covering the acute and convalescent phases of COVID-19 were provided by collaborators in the United States, Italy and Spain. The prospective study material was composed of cDNA or gDNA derived from T cells, B-cell-depleted T cells, or PBMCs. The dataset comprised deeply sampled blood TCRbeta repertoires from subjects exposed to, actively infected with, or recovered from COVID-19. A freely available public database, intended as a resource for researchers studying the immune response to SARS-CoV-2, is where the repertoires were released. Samples came from the ongoing ImmuneRACE study (first 160 participants) plus 1,254 subjects from 6 global collaborators. A de-identified subject ID, COVID-19 status, age in years and sex were almost always included in the sample metadata. Where HLA class I and class II types were available, the types were taken from metadata supplied by the sample provider, not from assay-based typing. Broad study findings and their caveats: How much clinical and demographic metadata was included differed by source and by participant, and the metadata was provided uncurated.

To note about this clone: Its target antigen remains unknown. Base qualities are not at hand, and no much larger clone is one base apart.

V and J are trimmed by 2 bases and 0 bases, and the gene matches miss 7 bases of the junction. The CDR3 sequence holds 18 residues, the cysteine and phenylalanine included. CDR3 DNA only is kept here, 54 bases in frame from base 1. According to the germline V gene (reference sequence), CDR1 reads MNHEY and CDR2 reads SMNVEV. The immunoSEQ Assay, a bias-controlled multiplex PCR, was used to amplify TCRbeta CDR3 regions from genomic DNA. On the study's bioinformatics: The number of nucleated cells in each sample was estimated by amplification of reference gene primers within the assay. To quantify the absolute abundance of each unique TCRbeta CDR3 rearrangement, sequence reads were collapsed and filtered. For each sample, productive Simpson clonality was calculated as the square root of Simpson's diversity index over productive rearrangements. Held by TCRdb, this immuneACCESS table contains in-frame sequences only and omits some clones. Under half of the omission traces to an unresolved V gene where checked; the cause of the rest is unknown. V, J and clone size derive from that table, while D and trimming were established from the DNA sequence. This sample comprises some 160,000 clones, around four fifths of them detected only once. Roughly 8% of the sample is in the top ten clones.

Enrolling through a virtual design, the prospective study's participants ranged in age from roughly 18 to 95 years and lived across 24 United States geographic areas. Cohort assignment in the prospective study relied on participant-reported clinical history from a screening survey and a study questionnaire. Recovered participants in ImmuneRACE Cohort 3 were defined as having two consecutive negative NP/OP PCR tests, clearance from a healthcare professional, or resolution of symptoms. In the prospective study, mobile phlebotomists collected whole blood, serum and a nasopharyngeal or oropharyngeal swab from each participant. Participants in the prospective study had the option to provide additional blood draws and questionnaires over an approximately 2-month period. Blood samples from the prospective study were shipped frozen or at room temperature prior to DNA extraction.

The sequence joins TRBV27 to TRBJ2-6, with 7 bases aligning to TRBD2. The sample comprised PBMCs or T cells enriched from blood (not recorded which). The origin of this receptor is a woman between 45 and 60 years old who had recovered from COVID-19. The bases read TGTGCCAGCAGTTTAAAAGACGGGGGGAGCTCTGGGGCCAACGTCCTGACTTTC. This is translated as CASSLKDGGSSGANVLTF.